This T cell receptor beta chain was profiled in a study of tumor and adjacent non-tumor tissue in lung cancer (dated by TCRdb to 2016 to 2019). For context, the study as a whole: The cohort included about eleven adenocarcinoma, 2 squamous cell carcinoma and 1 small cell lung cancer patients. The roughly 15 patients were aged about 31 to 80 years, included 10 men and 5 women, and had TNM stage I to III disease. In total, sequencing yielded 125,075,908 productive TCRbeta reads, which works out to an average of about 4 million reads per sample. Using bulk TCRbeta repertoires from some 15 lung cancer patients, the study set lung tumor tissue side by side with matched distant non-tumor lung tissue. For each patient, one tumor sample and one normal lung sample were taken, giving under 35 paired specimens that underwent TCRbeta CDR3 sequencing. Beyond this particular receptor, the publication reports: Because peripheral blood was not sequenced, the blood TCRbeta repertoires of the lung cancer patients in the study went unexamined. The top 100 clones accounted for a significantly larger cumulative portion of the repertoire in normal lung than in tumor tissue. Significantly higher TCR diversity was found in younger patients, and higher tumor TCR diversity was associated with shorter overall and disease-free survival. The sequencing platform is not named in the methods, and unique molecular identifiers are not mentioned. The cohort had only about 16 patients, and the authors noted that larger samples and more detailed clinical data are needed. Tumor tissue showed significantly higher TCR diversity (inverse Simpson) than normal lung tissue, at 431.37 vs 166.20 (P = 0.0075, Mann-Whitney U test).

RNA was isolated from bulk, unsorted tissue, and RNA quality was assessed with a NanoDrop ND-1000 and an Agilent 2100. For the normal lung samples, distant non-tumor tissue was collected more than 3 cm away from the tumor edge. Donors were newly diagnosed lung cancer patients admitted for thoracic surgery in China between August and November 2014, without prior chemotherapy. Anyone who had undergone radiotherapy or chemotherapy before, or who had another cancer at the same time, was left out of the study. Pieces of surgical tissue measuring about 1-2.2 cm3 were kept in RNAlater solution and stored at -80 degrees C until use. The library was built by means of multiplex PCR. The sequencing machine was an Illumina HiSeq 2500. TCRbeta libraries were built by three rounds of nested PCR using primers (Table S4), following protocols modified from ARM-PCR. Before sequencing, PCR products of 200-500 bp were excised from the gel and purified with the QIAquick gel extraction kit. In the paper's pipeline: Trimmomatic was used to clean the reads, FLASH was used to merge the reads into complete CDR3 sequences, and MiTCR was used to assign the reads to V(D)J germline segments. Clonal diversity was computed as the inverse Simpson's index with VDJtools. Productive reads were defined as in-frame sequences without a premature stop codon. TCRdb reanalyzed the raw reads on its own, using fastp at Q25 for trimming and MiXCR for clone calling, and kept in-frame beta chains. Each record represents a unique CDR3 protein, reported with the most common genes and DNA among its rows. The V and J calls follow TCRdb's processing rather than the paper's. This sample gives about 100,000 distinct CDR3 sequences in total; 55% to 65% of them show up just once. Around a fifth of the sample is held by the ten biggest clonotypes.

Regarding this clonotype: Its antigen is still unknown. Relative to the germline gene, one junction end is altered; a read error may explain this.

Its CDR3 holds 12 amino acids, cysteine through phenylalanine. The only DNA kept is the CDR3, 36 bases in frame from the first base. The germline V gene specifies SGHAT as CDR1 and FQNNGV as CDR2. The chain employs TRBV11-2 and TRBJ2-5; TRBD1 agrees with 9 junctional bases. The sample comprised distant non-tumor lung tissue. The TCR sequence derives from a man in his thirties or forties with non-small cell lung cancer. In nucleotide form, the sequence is TGTGCCAGCAGCTGGACAGGGGAGACCCAGAATTTC. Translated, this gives CASSWTGETQNF.